The sequence of this T cell receptor beta chain was determined in a study of blood T cell repertoires in COVID-19. Looking at the study overall: The origin of the acute and convalescent COVID-19 samples was the United States, Italy and Spain. T cells, B-cell-depleted T cells, or PBMCs provided the cDNA or gDNA that served as material.

As handled by the study authors: It was from reference gene primer amplification that nucleated cell counts were estimated. The repertoire was sequenced with immunoSEQ multiplex PCR; TCRdb's copy has only in-frame clones and lacks some. The DNA gave D and trimming, while V, J and clone size come from that table. The sample consists of 200,000 to 250,000 clones, roughly 80% of them appearing once. With V trimmed by 4 bases and J by 3 bases, 6 bases remained unmatched. The V gene's germline CDR1 is SGHKS and CDR2 YYEKEE (reference sequence). The CDR3 is 15 amino acids. The V gene is TRBV5-5, the J gene TRBJ1-5; 8 positions match TRBD1. The TCR sequence derives from a woman in her sixties or seventies with acute or convalescent COVID-19. Sequenced: peripheral blood. The CDR3 bases are TGTGCCAGCAGCCGGACAGGGCTTTTCAATCAGCCCCAGCATTTT. Its protein product is CASSRTGLFNQPQHF.